The entry below describes one T cell receptor (beta chain). What it binds is not known. Sequencing targeted expressed TCRB transcripts, as all isolated RNA had been reverse transcribed. Measured with immunoSEQ multiplex PCR; TCRdb has only the in-frame clones, and not every one. The data hold hundreds of thousands of clones, with about 14% observed a single time. The sample is drawn from a study of beta chain features in type 1 diabetes. The study's findings and limits: The study found moderately but significantly shorter TCRB CDR3s in all four CD4+ subsets of Type 1 diabetes patients.

Sample: naive CD4+ T cells from blood. The receptor was isolated from a man aged 18 to 30 with type 1 diabetes.

The CDR3 loop is CAISEIETYEQYF. CDR3 sequence (DNA): TGTGCCATCAGTGAAATCGAAACCTACGAGCAGTACTTC. The chain joins TRBV10-3 to TRBJ2-7; D is uncertain. From germline, CDR1 is ENHRY and CDR2 SYGVKD. Trimming left V 3 bases short and J 2 bases short, with 8 bases between. This CDR3 contains 13 residues.